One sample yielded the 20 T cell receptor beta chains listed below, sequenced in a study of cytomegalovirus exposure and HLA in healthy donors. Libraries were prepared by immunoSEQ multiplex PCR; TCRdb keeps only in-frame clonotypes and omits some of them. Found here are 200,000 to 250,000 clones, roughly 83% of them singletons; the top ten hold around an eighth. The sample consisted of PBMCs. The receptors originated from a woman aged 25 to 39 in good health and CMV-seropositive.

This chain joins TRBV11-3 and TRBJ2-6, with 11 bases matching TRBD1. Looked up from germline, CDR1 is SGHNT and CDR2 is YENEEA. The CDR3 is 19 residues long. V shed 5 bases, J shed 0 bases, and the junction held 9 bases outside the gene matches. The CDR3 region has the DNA TGTGCCAGCAGCACCAGGACAGGGGGCAGTCCCTCTGGGGCCAACGTCCTGACTTTC. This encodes CASSTRTGGSPSGANVLTF. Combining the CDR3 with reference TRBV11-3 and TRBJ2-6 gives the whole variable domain EAGVVQSPRYKIIEKKQPVAFWCNPISGHNTLYWYLQNLGQGPELLIRYENEEAVDDSQLPKDRFSAERLKGVDSTLKIQPAELGDSAVYLCASSTRTGGSPSGANVLTFGAGSRLTVL.

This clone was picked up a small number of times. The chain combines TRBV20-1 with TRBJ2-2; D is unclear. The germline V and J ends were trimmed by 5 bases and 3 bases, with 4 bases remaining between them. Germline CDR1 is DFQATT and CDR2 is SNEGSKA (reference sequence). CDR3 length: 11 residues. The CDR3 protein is CSASYTGELFF. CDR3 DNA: TGCAGTGCTTCTTACACCGGGGAGCTGTTTTTT.

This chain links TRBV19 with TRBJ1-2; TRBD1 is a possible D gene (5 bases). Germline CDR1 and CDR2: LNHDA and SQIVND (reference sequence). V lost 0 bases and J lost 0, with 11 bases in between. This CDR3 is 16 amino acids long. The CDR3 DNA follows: TGTGCCAGTAGTATAGAGGGGGGGAAAGCTAACTATGGCTACACCTTC. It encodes CASSIEGGKANYGYTF. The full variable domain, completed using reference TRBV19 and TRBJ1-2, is DGGITQSPKYLFRKEGQNVTLSCEQNLNHDAMYWYRQDPGQGLRLIYYSQIVNDFQKGDIAEGYSVSREKKESFPLTVTSAQKNPTAFYLCASSIEGGKANYGYTFGSGTRLTVV.

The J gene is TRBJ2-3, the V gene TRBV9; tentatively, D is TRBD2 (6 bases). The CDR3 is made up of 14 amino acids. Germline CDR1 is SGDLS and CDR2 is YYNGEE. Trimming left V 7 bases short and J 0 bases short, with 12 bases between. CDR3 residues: CASHPGASTDTQYF. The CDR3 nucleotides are TGTGCCAGCCACCCGGGAGCTAGCACAGATACGCAGTATTTT.

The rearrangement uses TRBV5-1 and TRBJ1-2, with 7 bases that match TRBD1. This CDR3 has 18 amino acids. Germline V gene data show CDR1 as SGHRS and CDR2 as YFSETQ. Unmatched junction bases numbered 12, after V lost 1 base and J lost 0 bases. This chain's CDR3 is CASSLRSTGAEANYGYTF. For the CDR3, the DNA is TGCGCCAGCAGCTTGCGGTCCACAGGGGCCGAAGCTAACTATGGCTACACCTTC.

CDR3 DNA: TGTGCCTGGAGCGGGAAAACAGGGCGAGACGAGCAGTACTTC. The encoded protein is CAWSGKTGRDEQYF. The chain joins TRBV30 to TRBJ2-7; D possibly corresponds to TRBD1 (6 bases). This CDR3 contains 14 residues. V was trimmed by 3 bases and J by 5 bases, leaving 17 bases between them. Germline V CDR1 and CDR2: GTSNPN, SVGIG (reference sequence).

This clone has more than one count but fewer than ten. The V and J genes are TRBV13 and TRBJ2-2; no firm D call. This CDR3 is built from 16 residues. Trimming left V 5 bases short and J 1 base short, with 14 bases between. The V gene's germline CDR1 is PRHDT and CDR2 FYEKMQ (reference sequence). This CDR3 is CASSLVSSLNTGELFF. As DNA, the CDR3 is TGTGCCAGCAGCCTGGTTTCTTCCCTGAACACCGGGGAGCTGTTTTTT. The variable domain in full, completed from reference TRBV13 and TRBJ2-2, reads AAGVIQSPRHLIKEKRETATLKCYPIPRHDTVYWYQQGPGQDPQFLISFYEKMQSDKGSIPDRFSAQQFSDYHSELNMSSLELGDSALYFCASSLVSSLNTGELFFGEGSRLTVL.

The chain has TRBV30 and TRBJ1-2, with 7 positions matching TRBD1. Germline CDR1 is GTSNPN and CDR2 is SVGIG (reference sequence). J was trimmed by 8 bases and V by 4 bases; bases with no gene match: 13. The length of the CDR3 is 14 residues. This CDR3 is CAWIIGQGVGGYTF. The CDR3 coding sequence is TGTGCCTGGATAATCGGGCAGGGGGTAGGCGGCTACACCTTC.

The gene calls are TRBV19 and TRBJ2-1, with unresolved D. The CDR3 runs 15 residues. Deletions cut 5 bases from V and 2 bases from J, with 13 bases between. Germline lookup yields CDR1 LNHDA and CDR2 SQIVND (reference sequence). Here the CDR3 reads CASSPGRNPYNEQFF. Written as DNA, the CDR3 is TGTGCCAGTAGTCCTGGGCGGAATCCCTACAATGAGCAGTTCTTC.

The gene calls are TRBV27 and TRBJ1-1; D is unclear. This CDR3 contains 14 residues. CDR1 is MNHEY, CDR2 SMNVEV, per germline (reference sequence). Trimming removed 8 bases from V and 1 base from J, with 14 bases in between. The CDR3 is CASASLQANTEAFF. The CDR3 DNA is TGTGCCAGCGCTTCGTTGCAGGCGAACACTGAAGCTTTCTTT.

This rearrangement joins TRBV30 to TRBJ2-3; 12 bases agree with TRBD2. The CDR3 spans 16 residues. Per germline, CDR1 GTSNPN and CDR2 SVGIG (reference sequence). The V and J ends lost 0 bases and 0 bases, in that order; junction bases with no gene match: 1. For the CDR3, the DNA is TGTGCCTGGAGTGTAGGGACTAGCGGGAGCACAGATACGCAGTATTTT. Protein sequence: CAWSVGTSGSTDTQYF.

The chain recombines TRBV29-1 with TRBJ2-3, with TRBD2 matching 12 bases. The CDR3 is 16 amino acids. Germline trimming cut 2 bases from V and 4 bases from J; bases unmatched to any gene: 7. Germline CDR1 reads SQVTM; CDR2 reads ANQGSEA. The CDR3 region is CSVELRLAGAADTQYF. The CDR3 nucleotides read TGCAGCGTTGAACTAAGACTAGCGGGAGCGGCAGATACGCAGTATTTT.

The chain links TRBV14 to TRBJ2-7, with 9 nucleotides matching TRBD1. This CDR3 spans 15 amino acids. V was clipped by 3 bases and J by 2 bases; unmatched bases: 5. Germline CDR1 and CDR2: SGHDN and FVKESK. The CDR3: CASSQFGTGTYEQYF. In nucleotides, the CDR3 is TGTGCCAGCAGCCAGTTCGGGACAGGGACCTACGAGCAGTACTTC.

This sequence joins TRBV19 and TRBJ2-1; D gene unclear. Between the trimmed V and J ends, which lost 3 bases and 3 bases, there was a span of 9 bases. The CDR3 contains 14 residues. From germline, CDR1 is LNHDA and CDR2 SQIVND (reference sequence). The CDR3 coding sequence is TGTGCCAGTAGTATCTCAGCGAGCTACAATGAGCAGTTCTTC. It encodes CASSISASYNEQFF.

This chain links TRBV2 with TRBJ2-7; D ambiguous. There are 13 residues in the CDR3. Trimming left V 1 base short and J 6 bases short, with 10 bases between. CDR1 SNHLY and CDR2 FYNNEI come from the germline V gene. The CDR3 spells CASSEGRASEQYF. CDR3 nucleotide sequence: TGTGCCAGCAGTGAAGGTCGGGCATCCGAGCAGTACTTC.

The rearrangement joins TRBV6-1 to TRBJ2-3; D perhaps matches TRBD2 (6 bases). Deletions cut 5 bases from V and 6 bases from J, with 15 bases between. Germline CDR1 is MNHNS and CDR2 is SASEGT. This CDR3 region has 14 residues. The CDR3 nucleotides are TGTGCCAGCAGTTGGGAGGTCCTAGGGGATACGCAGTATTTT. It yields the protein CASSWEVLGDTQYF.

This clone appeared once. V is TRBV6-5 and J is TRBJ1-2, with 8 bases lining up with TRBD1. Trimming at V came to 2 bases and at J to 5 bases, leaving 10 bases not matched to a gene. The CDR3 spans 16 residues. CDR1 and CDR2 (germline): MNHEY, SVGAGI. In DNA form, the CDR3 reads TGTGCCAGCAGTTACGCAACGGACAGGGTCGGTTATGGCTACACCTTC. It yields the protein CASSYATDRVGYGYTF.

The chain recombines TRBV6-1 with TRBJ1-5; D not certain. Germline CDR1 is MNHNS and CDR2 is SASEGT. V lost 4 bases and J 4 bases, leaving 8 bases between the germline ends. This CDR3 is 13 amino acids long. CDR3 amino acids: CASSGNKNQPQHF. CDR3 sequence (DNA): TGTGCCAGCAGTGGGAATAAAAATCAGCCCCAGCATTTT.

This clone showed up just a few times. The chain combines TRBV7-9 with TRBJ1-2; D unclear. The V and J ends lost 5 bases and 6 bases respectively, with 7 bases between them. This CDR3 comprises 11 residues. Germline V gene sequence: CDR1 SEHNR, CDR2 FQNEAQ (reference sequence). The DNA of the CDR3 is TGTGCCAGCAGCCTGAATCATGGCTACACCTTC. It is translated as CASSLNHGYTF.

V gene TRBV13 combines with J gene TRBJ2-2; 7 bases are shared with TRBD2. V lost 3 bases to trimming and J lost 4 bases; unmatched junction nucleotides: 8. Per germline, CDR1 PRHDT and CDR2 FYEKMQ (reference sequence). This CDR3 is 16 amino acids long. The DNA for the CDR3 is TGTGCCAGCAGCTTTCGGCGGGAGACCCTCACCGGGGAGCTGTTTTTT. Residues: CASSFRRETLTGELFF. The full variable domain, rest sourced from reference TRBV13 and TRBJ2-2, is AAGVIQSPRHLIKEKRETATLKCYPIPRHDTVYWYQQGPGQDPQFLISFYEKMQSDKGSIPDRFSAQQFSDYHSELNMSSLELGDSALYFCASSFRRETLTGELFFGEGSRLTVL.